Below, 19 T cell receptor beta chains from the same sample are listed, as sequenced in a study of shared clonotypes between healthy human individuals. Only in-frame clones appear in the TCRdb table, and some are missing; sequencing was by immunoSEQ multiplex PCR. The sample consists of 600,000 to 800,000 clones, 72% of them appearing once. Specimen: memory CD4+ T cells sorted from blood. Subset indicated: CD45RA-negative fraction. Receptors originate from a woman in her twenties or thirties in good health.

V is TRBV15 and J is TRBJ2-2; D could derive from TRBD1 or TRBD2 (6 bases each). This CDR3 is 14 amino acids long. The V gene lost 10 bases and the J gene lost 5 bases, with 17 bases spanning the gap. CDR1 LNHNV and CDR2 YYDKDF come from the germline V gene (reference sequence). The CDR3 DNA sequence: TGTGCCAGCGGAGGGGGAGGCCGTACCGGGGAGCTGTTTTTT. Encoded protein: CASGGGGRTGELFF.

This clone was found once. DNA of the CDR3: TGTGCCAGCAGCCCCCCCGGGGCAGCGAAAGAGACCCAGTACTTC. Residues: CASSPPGAAKETQYF. This rearrangement joins TRBV7-2 to TRBJ2-5; D may match TRBD1 or TRBD2 (5 bases each). The CDR3 runs 15 residues. Germline V gene sequence: CDR1 SGHTA, CDR2 FQGNSA. Trimming took off 5 bases at V and 3 bases at J, with 16 bases between the two ends.

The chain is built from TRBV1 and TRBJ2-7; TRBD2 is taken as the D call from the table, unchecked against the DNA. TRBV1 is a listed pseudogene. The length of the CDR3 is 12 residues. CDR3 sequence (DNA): TGCACCCCACCTGTGAGGGCGGGTCTGCAGTACTTC. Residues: CTPPVRAGLQYF.

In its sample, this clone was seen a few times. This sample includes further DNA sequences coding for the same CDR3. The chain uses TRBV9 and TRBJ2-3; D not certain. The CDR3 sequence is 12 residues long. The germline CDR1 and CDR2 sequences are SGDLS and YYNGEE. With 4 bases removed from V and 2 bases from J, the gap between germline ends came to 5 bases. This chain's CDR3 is CASSISTDTQYF. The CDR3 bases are TGTGCCAGCAGCATTTCCACAGATACGCAGTATTTT.

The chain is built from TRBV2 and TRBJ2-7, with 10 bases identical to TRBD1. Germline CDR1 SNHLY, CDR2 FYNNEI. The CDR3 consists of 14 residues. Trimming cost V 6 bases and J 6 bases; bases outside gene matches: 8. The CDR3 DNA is TGTGCCAGCAGCCGGGACAGGGGTTCGCGCGAGCAGTACTTC. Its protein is CASSRDRGSREQYF.

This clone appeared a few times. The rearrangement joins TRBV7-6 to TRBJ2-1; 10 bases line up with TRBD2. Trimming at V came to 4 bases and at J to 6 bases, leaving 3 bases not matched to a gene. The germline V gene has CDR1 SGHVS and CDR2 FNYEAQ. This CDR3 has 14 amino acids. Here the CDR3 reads CASSSSSGSNEQFF. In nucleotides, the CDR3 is TGTGCCAGCAGCTCTTCTAGCGGGAGCAATGAGCAGTTCTTC.

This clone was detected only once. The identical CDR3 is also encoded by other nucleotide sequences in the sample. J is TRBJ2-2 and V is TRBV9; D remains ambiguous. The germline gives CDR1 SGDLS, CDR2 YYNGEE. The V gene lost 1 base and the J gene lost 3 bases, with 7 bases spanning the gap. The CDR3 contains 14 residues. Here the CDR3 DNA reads TGTGCCAGCAGCGTATTGTGGGACACCGGGGAGCTGTTTTTT. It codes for CASSVLWDTGELFF.

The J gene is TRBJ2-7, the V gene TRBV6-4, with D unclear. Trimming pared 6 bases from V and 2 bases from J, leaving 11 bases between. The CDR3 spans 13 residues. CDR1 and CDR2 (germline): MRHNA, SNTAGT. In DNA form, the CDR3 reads TGTGCCAGCAGCCCCCCCGGAGCCTACGAGCAGTACTTC. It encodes CASSPPGAYEQYF.

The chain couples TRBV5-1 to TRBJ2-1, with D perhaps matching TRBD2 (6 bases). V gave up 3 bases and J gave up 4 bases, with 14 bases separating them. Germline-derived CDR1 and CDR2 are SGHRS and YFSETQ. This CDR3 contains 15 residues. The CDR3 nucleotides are TGCGCCAGCAGCTCCGGGACTCTACTATACAATGAGCAGTTCTTC. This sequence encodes CASSSGTLLYNEQFF.

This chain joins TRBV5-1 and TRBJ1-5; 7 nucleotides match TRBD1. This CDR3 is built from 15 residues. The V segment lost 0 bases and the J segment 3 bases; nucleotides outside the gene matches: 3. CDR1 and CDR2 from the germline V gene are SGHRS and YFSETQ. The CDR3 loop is CASSLGQGPNQPQHF. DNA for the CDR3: TGCGCCAGCAGCTTGGGACAGGGCCCCAATCAGCCCCAGCATTTT.

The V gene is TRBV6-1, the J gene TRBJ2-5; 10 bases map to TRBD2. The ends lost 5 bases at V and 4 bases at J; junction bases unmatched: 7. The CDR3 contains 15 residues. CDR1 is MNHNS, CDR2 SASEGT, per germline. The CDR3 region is CASSREREGLETQYF. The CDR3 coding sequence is TGTGCCAGCAGTCGAGAGCGGGAGGGGCTAGAGACCCAGTACTTC.

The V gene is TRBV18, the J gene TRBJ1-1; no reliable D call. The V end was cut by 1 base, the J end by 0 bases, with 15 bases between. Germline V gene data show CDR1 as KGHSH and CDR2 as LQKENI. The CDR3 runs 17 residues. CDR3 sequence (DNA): TGTGCCAGCTCACCACTTGCGGGAGGAGCTATGAACACTGAAGCTTTCTTT. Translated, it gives CASSPLAGGAMNTEAFF.

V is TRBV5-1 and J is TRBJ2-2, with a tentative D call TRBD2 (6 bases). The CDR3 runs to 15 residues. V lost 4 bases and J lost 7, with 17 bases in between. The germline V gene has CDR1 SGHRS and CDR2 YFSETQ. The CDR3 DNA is TGCGCCAGCAGCCGCACTGTTCCCGGGGGCGGGGAGCTGTTTTTT. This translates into CASSRTVPGGGELFF.

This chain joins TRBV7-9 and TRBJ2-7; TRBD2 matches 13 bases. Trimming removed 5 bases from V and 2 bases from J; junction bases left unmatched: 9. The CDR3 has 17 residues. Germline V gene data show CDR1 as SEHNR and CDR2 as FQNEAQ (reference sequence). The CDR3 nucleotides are TGTGCCAGCAGCCCCTGGACTAGCGGGGGATATACCTACGAGCAGTACTTC. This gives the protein CASSPWTSGGYTYEQYF.

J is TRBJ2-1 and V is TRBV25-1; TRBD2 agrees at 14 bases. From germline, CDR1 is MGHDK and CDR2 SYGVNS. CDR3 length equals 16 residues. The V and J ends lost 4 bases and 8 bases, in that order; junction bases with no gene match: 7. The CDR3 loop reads CASSARTSGRKDEQFF. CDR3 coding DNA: TGTGCCAGCAGTGCACGGACTAGCGGGAGGAAGGATGAGCAGTTCTTC.

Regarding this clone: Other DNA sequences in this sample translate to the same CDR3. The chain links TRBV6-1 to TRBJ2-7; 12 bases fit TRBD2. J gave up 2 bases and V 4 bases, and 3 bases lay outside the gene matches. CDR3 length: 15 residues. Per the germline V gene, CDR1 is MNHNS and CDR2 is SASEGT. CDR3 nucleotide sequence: TGTGCCAGCAGTGTACTAGCGGGAGGTCCCTACGAGCAGTACTTC. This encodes CASSVLAGGPYEQYF.

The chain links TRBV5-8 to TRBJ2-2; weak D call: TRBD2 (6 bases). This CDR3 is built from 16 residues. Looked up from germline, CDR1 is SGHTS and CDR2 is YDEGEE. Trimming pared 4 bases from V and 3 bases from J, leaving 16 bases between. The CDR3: CASSRGASGYTGELFF. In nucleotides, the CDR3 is TGTGCCAGCAGCCGCGGGGCGAGCGGCTACACCGGGGAGCTGTTTTTT.

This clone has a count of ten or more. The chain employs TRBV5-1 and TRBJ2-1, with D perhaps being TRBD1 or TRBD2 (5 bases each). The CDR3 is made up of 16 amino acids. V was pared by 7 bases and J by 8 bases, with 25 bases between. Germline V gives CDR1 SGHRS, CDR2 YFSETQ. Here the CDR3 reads CASASPRGTYSDEQFF. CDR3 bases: TGCGCCAGCGCATCCCCCAGAGGGACCTATTCTGATGAGCAGTTCTTC. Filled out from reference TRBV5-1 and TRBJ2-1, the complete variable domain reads KAGVTQTPRYLIKTRGQQVTLSCSPISGHRSVSWYQQTPGQGLQFLFEYFSETQRNKGNFPGRFSGRQFSNSRSEMNVSTLELGDSALYLCASASPRGTYSDEQFFGPGTRLTVL.

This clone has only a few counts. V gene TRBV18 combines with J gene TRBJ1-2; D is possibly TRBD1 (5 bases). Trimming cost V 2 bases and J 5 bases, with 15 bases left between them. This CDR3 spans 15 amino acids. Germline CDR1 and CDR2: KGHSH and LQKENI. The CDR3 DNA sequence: TGTGCCAGCTCACCAGGGGACTTTCTCCAATATGGCTACACCTTC. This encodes CASSPGDFLQYGYTF.